The rows below give T cell receptor beta chains drawn from one sample of a study of regulatory T cells in long-lasting Graves disease. TCRdb re-analysed the multiplex PCR reads in MiXCR, keeping a single row per CDR3 protein. The sample has around 400,000 distinct CDR3 sequences; approximately 23% are singletons. The source was peripheral blood mononuclear cells (PBMCs), collected when the disease was refractory, from a patient treated with antithyroid drugs. The source of these receptors is a woman between 40 and 50 years old with Graves disease. CDR3s include the opening cysteine and the closing phenylalanine or tryptophan. D genes are given only for firm matches. A row's size may be missing; if present it is once, few, many or a size class.

V	D	J	size	CDR3	DNA
TRBV2	-	TRBJ1-5	many	CATKRGFNQPQHF	TGTGCCACCAAACGGGGTTTCAATCAGCCCCAGCATTTT
TRBV29-1	-	TRBJ2-1	-	CSVEDMAVNEQFF	TGCAGCGTTGAAGACATGGCAGTCAATGAGCAGTTCTTC
TRBV6-5	-	TRBJ2-5	few	CASSYSPGGETQYF	TGTGCCAGCAGTTACTCCCCAGGCGGCGAGACCCAGTACTTC
TRBV7-9	TRBD2	TRBJ2-7	many	CASSWRKGTSGEQYF	TGTGCCAGCAGCTGGAGGAAAGGGACTAGCGGAGAGCAGTACTTC
TRBV20-1	-	TRBJ2-7	many	CSASIGSYEQYF	TGCAGTGCTAGTATCGGTTCCTACGAGCAGTACTTC
TRBV5-1	-	TRBJ1-4	-	CASSLTMTVNEKLFF	TGCGCCAGCAGCTTGACGATGACAGTTAATGAAAAACTGTTTTTT
TRBV4-1	-	TRBJ2-4	-	CASSQPTYGVAKNIQYF	TGCGCCAGCAGCCAGCCAACTTATGGGGTCGCCAAAAACATTCAGTACTTC
TRBV19	TRBD2	TRBJ2-2	-	CASTTSWVAGVPGELFF	TGTGCCAGTACCACATCTTGGGTAGCGGGAGTACCGGGGGAGCTGTTTTTT
TRBV5-5	-	TRBJ2-7	-	CASSFKPWVEQYF	TGTGCCAGCAGCTTTAAACCTTGGGTGGAGCAGTACTTC
TRBV5-1	-	TRBJ1-5	-	CARLHAGGNQPQHF	TGCGCCAGGTTACACGCGGGGGGCAATCAGCCCCAGCATTTT
TRBV5-1	-	TRBJ1-1	many	CASSRGTDTEAFF	TGTGCCAGCAGTCGGGGGACGGACACTGAAGCTTTCTTT
TRBV5-1	TRBD1	TRBJ1-1	-	CASKTGGVMNTEAFF	TGCGCCAGCAAAACAGGGGGTGTTATGAACACTGAAGCTTTCTTT
TRBV12-3/TRBV12-4	-	TRBJ2-2	many	CASSSGQSANTGELFF	TGTGCCAGCAGTTCCGGACAGAGCGCGAACACCGGGGAGCTGTTTTTT
TRBV5-1	TRBD1	TRBJ1-5	-	CASSKTGSNQPQHF	TGCGCCAGCAGCAAGACAGGGAGCAATCAGCCCCAGCATTTT
TRBV12-3/TRBV12-4	TRBD2	TRBJ2-3	few	CASSFGSGIVADTQYF	TGTGCCAGCAGTTTTGGGAGCGGGATTGTGGCAGATACGCAGTATTTT
TRBV19	-	TRBJ1-5	-	CASTVDLQAINQPQHF	TGTGCCAGTACCGTAGACCTACAGGCTATAAATCAGCCCCAGCATTTT
TRBV7-2	-	TRBJ1-5	-	CASSSEQGYSNQPQHF	TGTGCCAGCAGCTCCGAACAGGGATATAGCAATCAGCCCCAGCATTTT
TRBV6-1	TRBD1	TRBJ1-5	many	CASRPIGQGDNQPQHF	TGTGCCAGCAGACCCATAGGACAGGGTGATAATCAGCCCCAGCATTTT
TRBV27	-	TRBJ1-1	many	CASSYSPGSGWFF	TGTGCCAGCAGTTATAGCCCAGGATCGGGTTGGTTCTTT
TRBV29-1	TRBD1	TRBJ1-2	-	CSVDGPRGPEGYTF	TGCAGCGTTGATGGTCCCAGGGGGCCGGAAGGCTACACCTTC
TRBV18	-	TRBJ1-1	few	CASSPLPRGTEAFF	TGTGCCAGCTCACCACTCCCGAGGGGCACTGAAGCTTTCTTT
TRBV10-3	TRBD1	TRBJ1-1	many	CAISYQTGMNTEAFF	TGTGCCATCAGCTACCAGACAGGGATGAACACTGAAGCTTTCTTT
TRBV20-1	-	TRBJ1-5	-	CSAEDRSLQPQHF	TGCAGTGCGGAAGACAGGAGCCTCCAGCCCCAGCATTTT
TRBV5-1	TRBD2	TRBJ2-1	-	CASSTGTSGSYNEQFF	TGCGCCAGCAGCACGGGGACTAGCGGGAGCTACAATGAGCAGTTCTTC
TRBV19	TRBD2	TRBJ2-1	-	CASSMSGGGYNEQFF	TGTGCCAGTAGTATGTCCGGGGGGGGGTACAATGAGCAGTTCTTC
TRBV2	-	TRBJ2-1	few	CASWGMGNEQFF	TGTGCCAGCTGGGGAATGGGGAATGAGCAGTTCTTC
TRBV29-1	-	TRBJ1-1	many	CSVDRENTEAFF	TGCAGCGTTGACAGGGAGAACACTGAAGCTTTCTTT
TRBV2	TRBD1	TRBJ2-3	-	CASSAYRGRSTDTQYF	TGTGCCAGCAGTGCGTACAGGGGACGGAGCACAGATACGCAGTATTTT
TRBV20-1	-	TRBJ1-5	many	CSARVCSNQPQHF	TGCAGTGCTAGAGTGTGTAGCAATCAGCCCCAGCATTTT
TRBV5-1	-	TRBJ1-1	many	CACKPDLGGSEAFF	TGCGCCTGCAAGCCGGACTTGGGAGGCTCTGAAGCTTTCTTT
TRBV5-1	-	TRBJ2-5	-	CASSLPGAQTQYF	TGCGCCAGCAGCTTGCCGGGGGCCCAGACCCAGTACTTC
TRBV27	-	TRBJ2-1	few	CASSLGSPGEQFF	TGTGCCAGCAGTTTAGGCTCCCCGGGTGAGCAGTTCTTC
TRBV2	TRBD2	TRBJ2-5	many	CASSGGLAGLQETQYF	TGTGCCAGCAGTGGAGGACTAGCGGGCCTCCAAGAGACCCAGTACTTC
TRBV6-5	TRBD1	TRBJ2-6	-	CASSYSVSEGAPGANVLTF	TGTGCCAGCAGTTACTCGGTGTCTGAGGGGGCACCTGGGGCCAACGTCCTGACTTTC
TRBV4-1	-	TRBJ2-4	-	CASSRFGTDRLAKNIQYF	TGCGCCAGCAGCCGATTCGGGACGGACCGTCTAGCCAAAAACATTCAGTACTTC
TRBV5-1	TRBD1	TRBJ2-7	-	CASSFQGAGEQYF	TGCGCCAGCAGCTTCCAGGGGGCGGGCGAGCAGTACTTC
TRBV19	-	TRBJ1-1	many	CASSIDGNANTEAFF	TGTGCCAGTAGTATAGATGGGAACGCGAACACTGAAGCTTTCTTT
TRBV11-2	-	TRBJ2-7	few	CASSGLHEQYF	TGTGCCAGCAGCGGCTTGCACGAGCAGTACTTC
TRBV20-1	-	TRBJ2-7	few	CSAQQGPYSYEQYF	TGCAGTGCGCAACAGGGACCTTACTCCTACGAGCAGTACTTC
TRBV7-9	TRBD1	TRBJ2-7	-	CASSSGQGYDEQYF	TGTGCCAGCTCCTCAGGACAGGGCTACGACGAGCAGTACTTC
TRBV10-3	-	TRBJ2-3	-	CAISEGRVDTQYF	TGTGCCATCAGTGAGGGCCGGGTGGATACGCAGTATTTT
TRBV12-3/TRBV12-4	-	TRBJ1-1	many	CASSLREDTEAFF	TGTGCCAGCAGCCTCAGGGAAGACACTGAAGCTTTCTTT